These T cell receptor beta chains were read from a single sample in a study of a mutant IDH1 vaccine in newly diagnosed glioma. The table came from immunoSEQ multiplex PCR; TCRdb's copy has only in-frame clones and leaves some out. The profile shows approximately 25,000 clones, 82% of them singletons. Their antigens are not known. This specimen was PBMCs, taken from a glioma patient whose treatment included an IDH1 peptide vaccine. The receptors originated from a man aged 35 to 55 with glioma. Some clones in this sample may be carry-over from other donors' samples. Each CDR3 is given with its conserved first and last residue. A D gene is named only where the DNA matches it firmly. Clone size, where shown, is once, few, many, or a class for clones that have expanded.

CDR3nt | CDR3aa | d_gene | abundance | j_gene | len | v_gene
TGTGCCTGGAGTCAGGGTGTAAGGCAGCCCCAGCATTTT | CAWSQGVRQPQHF | - | - | TRBJ1-5 | 13 | TRBV30
TGTGCCAGCAGCTATGGGACAGGGGCAACTAATGAAAAACTGTTTTTT | CASSYGTGATNEKLFF | TRBD1 | few | TRBJ1-4 | 16 | TRBV7-2
TGTGCCAGCTACCGCTCGGTAGGTAATGAGCAGTTCTTC | CASYRSVGNEQFF | - | - | TRBJ2-1 | 13 | TRBV6-1
TGTGCCAGCAGGGGACTTAGCTCCTATAATTCACCCCTCCACTTT | CASRGLSSYNSPLHF | - | - | TRBJ1-6 | 15 | TRBV6-6
TGCGCCAGCAGCCAAGGAAGTGAGTTTCCCGGGGAGCTGTTTTTT | CASSQGSEFPGELFF | - | once | TRBJ2-2 | 15 | TRBV4-1
TGTGCCAGCAGCTTGGGTTACAATGAGCAGTTCTTC | CASSLGYNEQFF | - | - | TRBJ2-1 | 12 | TRBV7-9
TGTGCCAGCAGTTATCTCTCGCAGGTTGGAAACACCATATATTTT | CASSYLSQVGNTIYF | - | - | TRBJ1-3 | 15 | TRBV6-5
TGTGCCAGCAAATCGGAGTCAGGGTACTACGAGCAGTACTTC | CASKSESGYYEQYF | - | - | TRBJ2-7 | 14 | TRBV2
TGTGCCACGACGATAGGGGGGGCTCATGGCTACACCTTC | CATTIGGAHGYTF | - | - | TRBJ1-2 | 13 | TRBV2
TGTGCCAGCAGCTTGGCCACTAGCGGTGGGGCCTACAATGAGCAGTTCTTC | CASSLATSGGAYNEQFF | TRBD2 | - | TRBJ2-1 | 17 | TRBV7-9
TGTGCCAGCAGTCTGAACAACCAAGAGACCCAGTACTTC | CASSLNNQETQYF | - | - | TRBJ2-5 | 13 | TRBV27
TGTGCCAGCAGCCAAGTAACTAGCGGGGGGGCCAGCGAGCAGTTCTTC | CASSQVTSGGASEQFF | TRBD2 | - | TRBJ2-1 | 16 | TRBV4-2
TGTGCCAGTAGTTTCCCGCCAGGGAGGAATTCACCCCTCCACTTT | CASSFPPGRNSPLHF | - | - | TRBJ1-6 | 15 | TRBV19
TGTGCCAGCAGCTCGCGAGGCGAGACAGGGGGGGTATATGGTGGCTACACCTTC | CASSSRGETGGVYGGYTF | TRBD1 | - | TRBJ1-2 | 18 | TRBV7-2
TGTGCCAGCAGCCGGGACTTGAAGTTCTTC | CASSRDLKFF | - | - | TRBJ2-1 | 10 | TRBV5-8
TGTGCCTGGATTTGGTCTAGCGGGGGGCAGTACAATGAGCAGTTCTTC | CAWIWSSGGQYNEQFF | TRBD2 | once | TRBJ2-1 | 16 | TRBV30
TGTGCCAGCAGCTTGGGGGGACTAGCGGGGAAAGGAGAGACCCAGTACTTC | CASSLGGLAGKGETQYF | TRBD2 | - | TRBJ2-5 | 17 | TRBV11-3
TGTGCCAGCAGTCTCGGACATGATGGGAGCTATGGCTACACCTTC | CASSLGHDGSYGYTF | - | once | TRBJ1-2 | 15 | TRBV28
TGCAGCGTTGAAGAGTACGGAATAGCTTCTTTCTTT | CSVEEYGIASFF | - | - | TRBJ1-1 | 12 | TRBV29-1
TGTGCCAGCAGGGAAGAGACCCAGTACTTC | CASREETQYF | - | once | TRBJ2-5 | 10 | TRBV6-1
TGTGCCTGGGGTGGGAACAGGGGGACTGAAGCTTTCTTT | CAWGGNRGTEAFF | TRBD1 | - | TRBJ1-1 | 13 | TRBV30
TGTGCTAGTGGTTTGGGACAGGGTGGGGCTGAAGCTTTCTTT | CASGLGQGGAEAFF | TRBD1 | - | TRBJ1-1 | 14 | TRBV12-5
TGTGCCAGCAGTTTCTCCAGCTCCTACGAGCAGTACTTC | CASSFSSSYEQYF | - | once | TRBJ2-7 | 13 | TRBV27
TGTGCCTGGAGTGTACGACAGGGGGCGGACTATGGCTACACCTTC | CAWSVRQGADYGYTF | TRBD1 | - | TRBJ1-2 | 15 | TRBV30
TGCGCCAGCAGCCAATTCCCGCGAGAGGAACTAGATGAAGCTTTCTTT | CASSQFPREELDEAFF | - | few | TRBJ1-1 | 16 | TRBV4-3
TGTGCCAGCAGCTGGACAGGGGAAATTTCTGAAGCTTTCTTT | CASSWTGEISEAFF | TRBD1 | - | TRBJ1-1 | 14 | TRBV11-2
TGTGCCAGCAGTGAAGTAGGCGTGGCGGGGAACACTGAAGCTTTCTTT | CASSEVGVAGNTEAFF | - | few | TRBJ1-1 | 16 | TRBV6-1
TGTGCCAGCAGTGCACTTAGCACAGATACGCAGTATTTT | CASSALSTDTQYF | - | - | TRBJ2-3 | 13 | TRBV2
TGTGCCAGCACTGCGGGACAGGGCAGAGAGACCCAGTACTTC | CASTAGQGRETQYF | TRBD1 | few | TRBJ2-5 | 14 | TRBV7-2
TGTGCCAGCAGTGAAGGAAGGAGCTACGAGCAGTACTTC | CASSEGRSYEQYF | - | - | TRBJ2-7 | 13 | TRBV6-1
TGTGCCAGTAGGACTGATGAGGGCGGCGAAGCTTTCTTT | CASRTDEGGEAFF | - | - | TRBJ1-1 | 13 | TRBV19
TGTGCCAGCAGATTCGGTACCGGCCATCAGCCCCAGCATTTT | CASRFGTGHQPQHF | - | - | TRBJ1-5 | 14 | TRBV28
TGTGCCAGCAGCCCGGGGCCCTTGAACACTGAAGCTTTCTTT | CASSPGPLNTEAFF | - | once | TRBJ1-1 | 14 | TRBV7-2
TGTGCCACCCAGACGAGGGGTTTGGATACGCAGTATTTT | CATQTRGLDTQYF | - | - | TRBJ2-3 | 13 | TRBV5-6
TGTGCCAGCAGCTCGGGACTAGCGGGCTACAATGAGCAGTTCTTC | CASSSGLAGYNEQFF | TRBD2 | once | TRBJ2-1 | 15 | TRBV7-8
TGCAGCGTAGAGGCGACAGCATATGAAGCTTTCTTT | CSVEATAYEAFF | - | - | TRBJ1-1 | 12 | TRBV29-1
TGTGCCAGCAGCCCGGGGACGGGCCTGTACGAGCAGTACTTC | CASSPGTGLYEQYF | - | - | TRBJ2-7 | 14 | TRBV4-2
TGTGCCAGCAGCCTTTCCGGGACCGCCTACAATGAGCAGTTCTTC | CASSLSGTAYNEQFF | - | - | TRBJ2-1 | 15 | TRBV7-2
TGTGCCAGCAGCTTAGATCTCCGGGCAGAATTCGACGAAAAACTGTTTTTT | CASSLDLRAEFDEKLFF | - | - | TRBJ1-4 | 17 | TRBV11-2
TGCGCCAGCAGCCCCTTACTAGCGGGGGGCACCTACAATGAGCAGTTCTTC | CASSPLLAGGTYNEQFF | TRBD2 | - | TRBJ2-1 | 17 | TRBV5-1